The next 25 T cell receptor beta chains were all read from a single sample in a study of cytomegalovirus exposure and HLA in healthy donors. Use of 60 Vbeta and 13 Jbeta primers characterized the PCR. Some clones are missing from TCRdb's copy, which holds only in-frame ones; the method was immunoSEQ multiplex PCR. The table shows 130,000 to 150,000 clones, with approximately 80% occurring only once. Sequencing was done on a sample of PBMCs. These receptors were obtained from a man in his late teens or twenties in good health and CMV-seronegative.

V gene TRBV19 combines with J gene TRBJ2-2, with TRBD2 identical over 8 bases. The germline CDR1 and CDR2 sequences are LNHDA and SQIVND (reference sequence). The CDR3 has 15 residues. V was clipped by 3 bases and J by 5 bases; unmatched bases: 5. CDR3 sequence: CASSIAGGPTGELFF. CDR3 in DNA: TGTGCCAGTAGTATCGCGGGAGGACCGACCGGGGAGCTGTTTTTT.

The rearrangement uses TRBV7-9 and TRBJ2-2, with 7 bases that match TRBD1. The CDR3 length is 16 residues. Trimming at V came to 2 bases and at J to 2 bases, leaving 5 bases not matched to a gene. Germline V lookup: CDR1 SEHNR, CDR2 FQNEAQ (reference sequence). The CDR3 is CASSLRWDRNTGELFF. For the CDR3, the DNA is TGTGCCAGCAGCTTACGGTGGGACAGAAACACCGGGGAGCTGTTTTTT.

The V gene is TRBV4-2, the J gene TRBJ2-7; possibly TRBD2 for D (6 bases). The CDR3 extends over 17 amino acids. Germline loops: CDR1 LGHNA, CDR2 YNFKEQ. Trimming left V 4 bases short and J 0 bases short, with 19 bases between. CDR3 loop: CASSPQGHVTSSYEQYF. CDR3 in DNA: TGTGCCAGCAGCCCCCAAGGGCACGTGACTAGCTCCTACGAGCAGTACTTC.

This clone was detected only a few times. The CDR3 here is CASSFRTGVYEQYF. The CDR3 region has the DNA TGCGCCAGCAGCTTTCGGACAGGGGTGTACGAGCAGTACTTC. This chain connects TRBV5-1 to TRBJ2-7, with 9 nucleotides matching TRBD1. Germline trimming cut 2 bases from V and 4 bases from J; bases unmatched to any gene: 4. Per germline, CDR1 SGHRS and CDR2 YFSETQ. This CDR3 spans 14 amino acids.

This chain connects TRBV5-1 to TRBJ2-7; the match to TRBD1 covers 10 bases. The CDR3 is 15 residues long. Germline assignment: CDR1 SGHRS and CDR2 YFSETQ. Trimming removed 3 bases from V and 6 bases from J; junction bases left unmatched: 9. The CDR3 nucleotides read TGCGCCAGCAGCTACTCGAGGGGACAGGGGCTCGAGCAGTACTTC. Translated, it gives CASSYSRGQGLEQYF.

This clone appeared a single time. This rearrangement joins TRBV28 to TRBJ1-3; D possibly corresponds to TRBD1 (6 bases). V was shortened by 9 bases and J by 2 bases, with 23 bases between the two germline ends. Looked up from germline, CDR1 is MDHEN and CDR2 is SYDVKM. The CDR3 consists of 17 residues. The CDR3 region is CASLTGMMGAPGNTIYF. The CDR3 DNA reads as TGTGCCAGTCTAACGGGTATGATGGGGGCACCTGGAAACACCATATATTTT.

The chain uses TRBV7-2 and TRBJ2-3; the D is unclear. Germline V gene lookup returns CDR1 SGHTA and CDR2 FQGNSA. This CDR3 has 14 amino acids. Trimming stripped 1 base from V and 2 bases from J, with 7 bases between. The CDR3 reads CASSLGLFTDTQYF. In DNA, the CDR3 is TGTGCCAGCAGCTTAGGACTCTTCACAGATACGCAGTATTTT.

The CDR3 bases are TGCGCCAGCAGCATCAACGGGGGGGCCTACAATGAGCAGTTCTTC. Its protein is CASSINGGAYNEQFF. The chain employs TRBV5-1 and TRBJ2-1, with 8 bases fitting TRBD2. The junction had 5 bases not matched to a gene; V was cut back by 4 bases and J by 2 bases. Per germline, CDR1 SGHRS and CDR2 YFSETQ. This CDR3 has 15 residues.

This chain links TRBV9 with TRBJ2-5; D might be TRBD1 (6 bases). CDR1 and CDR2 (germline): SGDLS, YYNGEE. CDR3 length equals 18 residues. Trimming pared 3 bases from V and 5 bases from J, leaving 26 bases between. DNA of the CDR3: TGTGCCAGCAGCGGGGTCTATGAGGCAGGGGCGAGGTCGGAGACCCAGTACTTC. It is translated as CASSGVYEAGARSETQYF.

CDR3 coding DNA: TGTGCCAGTAGTCCCTCACCGGGACTAGCGGGAGGGCCTGCCGAGGAGCTGTTTTTT. It translates to CASSPSPGLAGGPAEELFF. V usage is TRBV19 and J usage is TRBJ2-2; 16 bases line up with TRBD2. V gave up 5 bases and J gave up 10 bases; unmatched junction bases: 16. Germline lookup yields CDR1 LNHDA and CDR2 SQIVND (reference sequence). The CDR3 has 19 amino acids.

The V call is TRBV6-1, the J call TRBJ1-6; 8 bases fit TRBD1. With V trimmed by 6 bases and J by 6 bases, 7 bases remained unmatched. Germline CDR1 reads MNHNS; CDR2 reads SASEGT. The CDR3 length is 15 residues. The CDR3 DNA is TGTGCCAGCAGGGACAGGGTGACTATTAATTCACCCCTCCACTTT. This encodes CASRDRVTINSPLHF.

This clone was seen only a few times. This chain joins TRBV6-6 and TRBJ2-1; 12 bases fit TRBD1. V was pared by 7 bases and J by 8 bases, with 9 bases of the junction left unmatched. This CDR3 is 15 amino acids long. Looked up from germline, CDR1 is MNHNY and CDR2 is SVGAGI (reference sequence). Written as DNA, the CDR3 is TGTGCCAGCACCGACCGGGACAGGGGGCTGCATGAGCAGTTCTTC. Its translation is CASTDRDRGLHEQFF.

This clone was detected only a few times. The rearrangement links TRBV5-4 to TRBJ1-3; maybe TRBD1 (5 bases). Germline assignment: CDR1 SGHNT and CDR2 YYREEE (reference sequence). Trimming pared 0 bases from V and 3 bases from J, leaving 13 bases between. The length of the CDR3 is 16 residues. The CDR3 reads CASSLGGGIGGNTIYF. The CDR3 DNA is TGTGCCAGCAGCTTGGGGGGGGGAATAGGTGGAAACACCATATATTTT.

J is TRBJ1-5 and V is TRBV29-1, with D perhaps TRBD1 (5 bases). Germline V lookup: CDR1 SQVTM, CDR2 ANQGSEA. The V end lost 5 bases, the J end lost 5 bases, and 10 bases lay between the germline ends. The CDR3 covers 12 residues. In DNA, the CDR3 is TGCAGCGTTCAGGGTGGCGATCAGCCCCAGCATTTT. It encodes CSVQGGDQPQHF.

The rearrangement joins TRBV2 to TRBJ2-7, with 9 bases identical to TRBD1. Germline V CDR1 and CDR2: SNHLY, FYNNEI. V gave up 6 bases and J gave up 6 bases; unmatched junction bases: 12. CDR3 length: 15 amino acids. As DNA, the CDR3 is TGTGCCAGCAGGAGATCGGGACAGGGAAGGAGCGAGCAGTACTTC. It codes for CASRRSGQGRSEQYF.

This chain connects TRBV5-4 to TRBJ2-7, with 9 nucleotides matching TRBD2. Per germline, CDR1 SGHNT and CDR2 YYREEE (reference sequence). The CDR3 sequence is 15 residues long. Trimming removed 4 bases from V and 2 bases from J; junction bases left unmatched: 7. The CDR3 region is CASSRGGASTYEQYF. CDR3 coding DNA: TGTGCCAGCAGCCGCGGGGGGGCATCGACCTACGAGCAGTACTTC.

The CDR3 is CASSTGTSAQETQYF. DNA for the CDR3: TGTGCCAGCAGCACCGGGACTAGCGCTCAAGAGACCCAGTACTTC. V usage is TRBV2 and J usage is TRBJ2-5; 10 bases agree with TRBD2. Trimming at V came to 6 bases and at J to 2 bases, leaving 6 bases not matched to a gene. The CDR3 sequence is 15 residues long. Germline CDR1 and CDR2: SNHLY and FYNNEI.

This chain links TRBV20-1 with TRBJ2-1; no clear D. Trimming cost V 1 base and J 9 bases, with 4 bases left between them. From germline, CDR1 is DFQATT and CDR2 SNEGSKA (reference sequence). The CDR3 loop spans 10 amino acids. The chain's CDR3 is CSARGAEQFF. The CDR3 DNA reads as TGCAGTGCTAGAGGGGCTGAGCAGTTCTTC.

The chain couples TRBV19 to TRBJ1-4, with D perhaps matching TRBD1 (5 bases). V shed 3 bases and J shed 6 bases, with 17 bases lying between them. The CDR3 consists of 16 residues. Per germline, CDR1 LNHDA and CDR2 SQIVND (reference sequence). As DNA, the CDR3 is TGTGCCAGTAGTATTAGGGAAACAGGTAGTGATGAAAAACTGTTTTTT. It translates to CASSIRETGSDEKLFF.

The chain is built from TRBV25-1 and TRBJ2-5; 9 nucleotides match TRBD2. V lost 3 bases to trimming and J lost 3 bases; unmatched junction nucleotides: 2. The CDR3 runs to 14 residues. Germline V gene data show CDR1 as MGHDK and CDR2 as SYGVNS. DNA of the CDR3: TGTGCCAGCAGTGATAGCGGGAGCGAAGAGACCCAGTACTTC. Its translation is CASSDSGSEETQYF.

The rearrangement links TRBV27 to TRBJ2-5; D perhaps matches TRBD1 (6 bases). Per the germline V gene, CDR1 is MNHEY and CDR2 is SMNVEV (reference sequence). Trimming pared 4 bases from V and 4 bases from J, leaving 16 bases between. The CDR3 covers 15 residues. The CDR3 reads CASSSTRGWGETQYF. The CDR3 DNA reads TGTGCCAGCAGTTCTACCAGGGGTTGGGGAGAGACCCAGTACTTC.

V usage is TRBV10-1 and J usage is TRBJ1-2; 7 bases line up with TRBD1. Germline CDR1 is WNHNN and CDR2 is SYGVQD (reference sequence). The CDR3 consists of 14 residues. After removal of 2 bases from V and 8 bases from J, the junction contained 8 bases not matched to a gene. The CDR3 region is CASSEDRVPRGYTF. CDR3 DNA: TGCGCCAGCAGTGAGGACAGGGTGCCTCGGGGCTACACCTTC.

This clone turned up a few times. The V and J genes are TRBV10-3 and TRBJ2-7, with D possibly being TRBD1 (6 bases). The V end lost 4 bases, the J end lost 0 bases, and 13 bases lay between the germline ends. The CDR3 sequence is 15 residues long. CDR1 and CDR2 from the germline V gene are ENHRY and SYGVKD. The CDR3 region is CAISARDKNSYEQYF. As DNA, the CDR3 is TGTGCCATCAGTGCTCGGGACAAGAACTCCTACGAGCAGTACTTC.

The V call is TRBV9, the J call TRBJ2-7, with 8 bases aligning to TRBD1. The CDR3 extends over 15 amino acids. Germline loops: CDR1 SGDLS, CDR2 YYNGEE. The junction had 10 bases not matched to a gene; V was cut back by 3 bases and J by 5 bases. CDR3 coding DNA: TGTGCCAGCAGCGGAGAGCCGACAGGGGCTAACGAGCAGTACTTC. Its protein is CASSGEPTGANEQYF.

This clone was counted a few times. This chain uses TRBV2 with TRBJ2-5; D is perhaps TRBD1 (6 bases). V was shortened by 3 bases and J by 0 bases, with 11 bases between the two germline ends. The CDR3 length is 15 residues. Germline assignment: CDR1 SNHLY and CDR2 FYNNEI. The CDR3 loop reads CASSEDRANQETQYF. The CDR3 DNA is TGTGCCAGCAGTGAGGACAGAGCGAACCAAGAGACCCAGTACTTC.